Reported below is one TCR beta chain. Its antigen is unidentified. Profiled with immunoSEQ multiplex PCR; TCRdb holds only in-frame clones, not every one. The repertoire holds some 900,000 clones, over 60% seen once, with 1.5% in the top ten. Those who donated, Caucasian adults without exception, all lived in Nashville, Tennessee. Subsets obtained from CD4+ cells comprised CD45RA+ naive and CD45RA-negative memory cells. The source of the sample is a study of shared clonotypes between healthy human individuals. The study, taken as a whole, reports: For naive CD4 cells, roughly 5% of clonotypes were shared across several donors. Naive subsets typically showed greater estimated richness than memory subsets.

The receptor was isolated from a young man in good health. The source material was memory CD4+ T cells sorted from blood. Documented subset: CD45RA-negative fraction.

The CDR3 loop is CASSLYWLAGGGEQFF. CDR3 DNA sequence: TGTGCCAGCAGCTTATATTGGCTAGCGGGGGGTGGAGAGCAGTTCTTC. V usage is TRBV7-8 and J usage is TRBJ2-1, with 11 bases matching TRBD2. Germline V gives CDR1 SGHVS, CDR2 FQNEAQ. There are 16 residues in the CDR3. Losses at the gene ends were 2 bases for V and 10 bases for J; bases not matched to a gene: 10.